These T cell receptor beta chains were read from a single sample in a study of CD8+ T cells in alopecia areata. Sequencing was performed with immunoSEQ multiplex PCR; in TCRdb, only in-frame clones are kept and a portion is missing. The sample consists of 50,000 to 65,000 clones, around 45% of them appearing once. The source material was CD8+ T cells sorted from blood, sampled at roughly week 38, from a patient treated with tofacitinib. These receptors were obtained from a human donor with alopecia areata. CDR3s include the opening cysteine and the closing phenylalanine or tryptophan. The D gene is left open where the match is weak. The size entry is marked missing in some rows and otherwise reads once, few, many or a size class.

d_call: .; j_call: TRBJ2-1; v_call: TRBV7-6; clone_size: .; cdr3_aa: CASSLEAANEQFF; cdr3_nt: TGTGCCAGCAGCTTAGAGGCGGCGAATGAGCAGTTCTTC
d_call: .; j_call: TRBJ2-7; v_call: TRBV29-1; clone_size: few; cdr3_aa: CSVAQGRTYEQYF; cdr3_nt: TGCAGCGTTGCCCAGGGACGCACCTACGAGCAGTACTTC
d_call: .; j_call: TRBJ2-7; v_call: TRBV5-1; clone_size: few; cdr3_aa: CASSFLPGDEQYF; cdr3_nt: TGCGCCAGCAGCTTCCTCCCAGGAGACGAGCAGTACTTC
d_call: .; j_call: TRBJ1-2; v_call: TRBV5-1; clone_size: .; cdr3_aa: CASTMRGADGYTF; cdr3_nt: TGCGCCAGCACTATGAGGGGGGCTGATGGCTACACCTTC
d_call: TRBD1; j_call: TRBJ2-5; v_call: TRBV5-1; clone_size: .; cdr3_aa: CASSFHRGYQETQYF; cdr3_nt: TGCGCCAGCAGCTTTCACAGGGGGTACCAAGAGACCCAGTACTTC
d_call: TRBD1; j_call: TRBJ2-6; v_call: TRBV7-9; clone_size: .; cdr3_aa: CASSPDRTLLTLTF; cdr3_nt: TGTGCCAGCAGCCCGGACAGGACTCTTTTGACCCTGACTTTC
d_call: TRBD2; j_call: TRBJ2-1; v_call: TRBV11-2; clone_size: few; cdr3_aa: CASSFGRDEQFF; cdr3_nt: TGTGCCAGCTCGTTCGGGAGGGATGAGCAGTTCTTC
d_call: .; j_call: TRBJ2-3; v_call: TRBV2; clone_size: many; cdr3_aa: CASGEATRGTDTQYF; cdr3_nt: TGTGCCAGCGGGGAGGCGACTAGGGGAACAGATACGCAGTATTTT
d_call: .; j_call: TRBJ2-7; v_call: TRBV4-1; clone_size: .; cdr3_aa: CASSQGAYEQYF; cdr3_nt: TGCGCCAGCAGCCAGGGGGCCTACGAGCAGTACTTC
d_call: .; j_call: TRBJ2-5; v_call: TRBV7-9; clone_size: .; cdr3_aa: CASSLLGETQYF; cdr3_nt: TGTGCCAGCAGCCTCTTAGGAGAGACCCAGTACTTC
d_call: .; j_call: TRBJ2-3; v_call: TRBV6-6; clone_size: .; cdr3_aa: CASSYGTDTQYF; cdr3_nt: TGTGCCAGCAGTTACGGCACAGATACGCAGTATTTT
d_call: .; j_call: TRBJ1-1; v_call: TRBV5-1; clone_size: few; cdr3_aa: CASSFVGRGAEAFF; cdr3_nt: TGCGCCAGCAGCTTCGTGGGGAGAGGGGCTGAAGCTTTCTTT
d_call: .; j_call: TRBJ2-7; v_call: TRBV2; clone_size: .; cdr3_aa: CASNAGNEQYF; cdr3_nt: TGTGCCAGCAATGCGGGGAACGAGCAGTACTTC
d_call: .; j_call: TRBJ2-2; v_call: TRBV27; clone_size: .; cdr3_aa: CASSIGGKAGELFF; cdr3_nt: TGTGCCAGCAGTATTGGGGGGAAAGCCGGGGAGCTGTTTTTT
d_call: .; j_call: TRBJ2-1; v_call: TRBV19; clone_size: .; cdr3_aa: CASSMGNEQFF; cdr3_nt: TGTGCCAGTAGTATGGGAAATGAGCAGTTCTTC